The table lists the clone carrying this T cell receptor (beta chain) with a few counts. The CDR3 end shows no conserved phenylalanine or tryptophan, and so a read error is likely. It is unclear where the CDR3 begins or ends on the DNA, so no DNA is shown, and the CDR3 is as TCRdb lists it. This entry belongs to a study of blood T cell repertoires in COVID-19. Study in general: From the United States, Italy and Spain came samples of acute and convalescent COVID-19. Nucleic acid was either cDNA or gDNA, and it came from T cells, B-cell-depleted T cells, or PBMCs.

Under the authors' procedure: Estimates of nucleated cell counts were drawn from the amplification of reference gene primers. Libraries were prepared by immunoSEQ multiplex PCR; TCRdb keeps only in-frame clonotypes and omits some of them. The V and J calls and clone size were taken over from that table, and D and trimming were inferred from the DNA. The sample comprises more than 200,000 clones, around 86% of which are singletons, and almost 4.5% rests with the top ten. The receptor comes from a man in his forties or fifties with acute or convalescent COVID-19. The sequencing sample was made of peripheral blood.

CDR3 residues: CASSETGRERKS. The chain uses TRBV2 and TRBJ1-2; the table calls TRBD1, which could not be checked here. The CDR3 is 12 residues long, counting both termini. Germline V CDR1 and CDR2: SNHLY, FYNNEI.